One T cell receptor (beta chain) is described in this entry. Its antigen is unknown. No base quality values were provided; no much bigger clone lies one nucleotide off. This entry is derived from a study of response to subunit inactivated influenza vaccine (dated by TCRdb to between 2017 and 2018). Regarding the study in general: Deep quantitative profiling of the T cell receptor repertoire was used in the study to follow responses to a trivalent subunit inactivated influenza vaccine. Results and caveats for the whole study, not just this receptor: According to the authors, only a limited number of new T cells may be recruited by each seasonal influenza vaccination.

Its CDR3 holds 16 amino acids, cysteine through phenylalanine. Only the CDR3 part of the read is kept: 48 bases, read in frame from the first base. V is reduced by 5 bases and J by 4 bases, leaving a spacing of 18 bases between them. Reading the germline V gene gives CDR1 SNHLY and CDR2 FYNNEI. Library method: RT-PCR. TCRdb shows the sequencer as Illumina HiSeq 2500. The public sequencing data were trimmed at Q25 with fastp and processed into clonotypes with MiXCR by TCRdb, which kept only in-frame beta chains. Here each entry gathers all rows of one CDR3 protein and keeps the most common genes and DNA. The sample has about 830,000 distinct CDR3 sequences on record, about a fifth of them singletons. The top ten constitute roughly 11% of the sample.

The rearrangement combines TRBV2 with TRBJ2-1; a weak D assignment points to TRBD1 (5 bases agree). The sequence was collected from a man aged 50 or older who received an inactivated influenza vaccine. Donor details come from another sample of the same person, matched by shared clones. Sample: PBMCs from blood, taken 5 days after vaccination. The CDR3 region: CASSRVGARRYNEQFF. The nucleotide sequence reads as follows: TGTGCCAGCAGTCGTGTTGGGGCCCGGCGGTACAATGAGCAGTTCTTC.